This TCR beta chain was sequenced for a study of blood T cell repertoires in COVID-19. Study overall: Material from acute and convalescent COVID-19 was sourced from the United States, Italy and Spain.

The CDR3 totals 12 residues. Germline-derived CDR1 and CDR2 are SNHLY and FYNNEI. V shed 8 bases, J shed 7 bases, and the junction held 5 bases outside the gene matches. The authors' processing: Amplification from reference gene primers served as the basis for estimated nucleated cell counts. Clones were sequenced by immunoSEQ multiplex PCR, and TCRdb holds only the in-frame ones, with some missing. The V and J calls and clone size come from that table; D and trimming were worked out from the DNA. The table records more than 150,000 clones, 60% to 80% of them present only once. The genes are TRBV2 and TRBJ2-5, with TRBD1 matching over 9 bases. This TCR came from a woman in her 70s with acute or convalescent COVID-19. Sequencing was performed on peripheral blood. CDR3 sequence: CASHGQGWTQYF. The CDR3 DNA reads TGTGCCAGCCATGGACAGGGGTGGACCCAGTACTTC.